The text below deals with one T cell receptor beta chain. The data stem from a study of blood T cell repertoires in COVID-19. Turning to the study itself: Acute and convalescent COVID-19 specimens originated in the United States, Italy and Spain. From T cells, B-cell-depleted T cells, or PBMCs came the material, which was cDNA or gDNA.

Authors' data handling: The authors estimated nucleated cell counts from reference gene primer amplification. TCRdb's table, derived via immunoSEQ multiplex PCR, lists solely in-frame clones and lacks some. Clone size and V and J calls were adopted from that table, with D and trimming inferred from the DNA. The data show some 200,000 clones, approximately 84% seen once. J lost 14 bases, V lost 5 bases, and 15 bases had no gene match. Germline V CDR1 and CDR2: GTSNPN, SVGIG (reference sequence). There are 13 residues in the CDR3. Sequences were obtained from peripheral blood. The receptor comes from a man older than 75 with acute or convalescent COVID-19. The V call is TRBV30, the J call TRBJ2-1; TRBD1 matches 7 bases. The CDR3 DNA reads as TGTGCCTGGTCGGGACAGACCACAATGAGAGAGTTCTTC. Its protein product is CAWSGQTTMREFF.